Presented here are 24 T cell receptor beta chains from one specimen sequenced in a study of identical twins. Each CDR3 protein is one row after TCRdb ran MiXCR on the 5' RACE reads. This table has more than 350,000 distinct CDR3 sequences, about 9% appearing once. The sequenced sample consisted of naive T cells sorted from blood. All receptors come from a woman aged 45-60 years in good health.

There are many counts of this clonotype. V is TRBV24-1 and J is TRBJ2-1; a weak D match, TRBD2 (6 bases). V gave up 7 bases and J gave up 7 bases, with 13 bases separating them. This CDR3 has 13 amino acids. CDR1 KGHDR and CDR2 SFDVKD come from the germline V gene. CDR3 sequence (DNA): TGTGCCACCAGCCCCCTGCGGGGTAATGAGCAGTTCTTC. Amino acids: CATSPLRGNEQFF.

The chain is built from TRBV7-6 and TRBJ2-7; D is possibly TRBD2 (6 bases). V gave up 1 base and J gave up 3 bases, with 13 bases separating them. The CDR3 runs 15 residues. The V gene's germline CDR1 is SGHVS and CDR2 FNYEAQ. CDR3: CASSLEGGKIYEQYF. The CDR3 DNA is TGTGCCAGCAGCTTAGAGGGCGGGAAGATCTACGAGCAGTACTTC.

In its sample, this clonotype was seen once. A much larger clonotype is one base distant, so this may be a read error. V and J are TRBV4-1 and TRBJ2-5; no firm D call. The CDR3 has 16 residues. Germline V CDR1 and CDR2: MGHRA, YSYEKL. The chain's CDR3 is CPSSPISPLNQETQYF. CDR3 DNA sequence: TGCCCCAGCAGTCCAATTTCTCCCCTGAACCAAGAGACCCAGTACTTC.

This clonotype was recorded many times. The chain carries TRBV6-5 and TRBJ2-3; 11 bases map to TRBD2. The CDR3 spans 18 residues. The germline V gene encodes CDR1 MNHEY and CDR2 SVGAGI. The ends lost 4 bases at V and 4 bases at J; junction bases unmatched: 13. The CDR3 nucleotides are TGTGCCAGCAGTTCCCCCGGAGCTAGCGGGAGGAGGGCAGATACGCAGTATTTT. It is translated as CASSSPGASGRRADTQYF.

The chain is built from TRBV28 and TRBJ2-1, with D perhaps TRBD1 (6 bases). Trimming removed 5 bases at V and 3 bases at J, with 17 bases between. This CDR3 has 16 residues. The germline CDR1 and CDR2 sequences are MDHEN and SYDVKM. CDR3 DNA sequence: TGTGCCAGCAGTCCCCGAGTTAGGACAGACTACAATGAGCAGTTCTTC. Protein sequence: CASSPRVRTDYNEQFF. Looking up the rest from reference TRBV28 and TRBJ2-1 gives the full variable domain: DVKVTQSSRYLVKRTGEKVFLECVQDMDHENMFWYRQDPGLGLRLIYFSYDVKMKEKGDIPEGYSVSREKKERFSLILESASTNQTSMYLCASSPRVRTDYNEQFFGPGTRLTVL.

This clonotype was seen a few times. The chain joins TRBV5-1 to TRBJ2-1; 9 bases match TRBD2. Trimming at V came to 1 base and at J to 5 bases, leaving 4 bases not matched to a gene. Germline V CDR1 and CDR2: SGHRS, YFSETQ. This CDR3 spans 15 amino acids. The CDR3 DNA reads TGCGCCAGCAGCTTGACTAGCGGGTCTGACAATGAGCAGTTCTTC. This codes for CASSLTSGSDNEQFF.

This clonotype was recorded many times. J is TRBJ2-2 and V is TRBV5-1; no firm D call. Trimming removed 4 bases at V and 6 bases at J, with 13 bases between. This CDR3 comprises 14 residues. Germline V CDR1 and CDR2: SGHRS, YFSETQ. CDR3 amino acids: CASSTSSRSGELFF. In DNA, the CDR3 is TGCGCCAGCAGCACTTCAAGCCGGTCCGGGGAGCTGTTTTTT.

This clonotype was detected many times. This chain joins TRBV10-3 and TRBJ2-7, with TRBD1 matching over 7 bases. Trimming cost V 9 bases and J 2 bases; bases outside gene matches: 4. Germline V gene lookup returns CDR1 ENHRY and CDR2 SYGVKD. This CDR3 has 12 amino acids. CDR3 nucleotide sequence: TGTGCCATTAAGACAGGGACCTACGAGCAGTACTTC. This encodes CAIKTGTYEQYF.

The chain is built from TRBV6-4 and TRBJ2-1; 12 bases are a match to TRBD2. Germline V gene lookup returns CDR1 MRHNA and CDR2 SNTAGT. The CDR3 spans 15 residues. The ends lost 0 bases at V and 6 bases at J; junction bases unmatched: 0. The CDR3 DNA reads TGTGCCAGCAGTGACTCGACTAGCGGGAGCAATGAGCAGTTCTTC. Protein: CASSDSTSGSNEQFF.

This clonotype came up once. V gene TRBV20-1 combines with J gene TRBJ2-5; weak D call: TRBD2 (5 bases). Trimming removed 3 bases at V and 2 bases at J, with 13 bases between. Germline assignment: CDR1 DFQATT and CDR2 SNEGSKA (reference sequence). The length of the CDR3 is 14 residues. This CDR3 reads CSARAPRVQETQYF. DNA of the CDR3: TGCAGTGCTAGGGCCCCGAGGGTGCAAGAGACCCAGTACTTC.

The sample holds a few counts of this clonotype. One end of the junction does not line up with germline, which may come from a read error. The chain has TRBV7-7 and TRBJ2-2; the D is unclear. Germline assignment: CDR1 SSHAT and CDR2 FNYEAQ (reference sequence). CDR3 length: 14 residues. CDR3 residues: CASRVWGNTGELFF. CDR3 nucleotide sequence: TGTGCTAGCAGAGTTTGGGGGAACACCGGGGAGCTGTTTTTT.

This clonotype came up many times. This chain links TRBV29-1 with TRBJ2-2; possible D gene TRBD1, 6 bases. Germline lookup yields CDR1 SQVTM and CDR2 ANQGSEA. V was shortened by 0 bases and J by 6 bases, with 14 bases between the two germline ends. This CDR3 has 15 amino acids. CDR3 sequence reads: CSVEDQGLVAGELFF. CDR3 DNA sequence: TGCAGCGTTGAAGATCAGGGGCTCGTTGCCGGGGAGCTGTTTTTT.

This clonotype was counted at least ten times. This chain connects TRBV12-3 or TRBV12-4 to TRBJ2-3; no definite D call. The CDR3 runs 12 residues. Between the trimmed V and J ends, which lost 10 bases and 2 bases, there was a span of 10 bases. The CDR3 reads CAINWFTDTQYF. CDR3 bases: TGTGCCATTAATTGGTTCACAGATACGCAGTATTTT.

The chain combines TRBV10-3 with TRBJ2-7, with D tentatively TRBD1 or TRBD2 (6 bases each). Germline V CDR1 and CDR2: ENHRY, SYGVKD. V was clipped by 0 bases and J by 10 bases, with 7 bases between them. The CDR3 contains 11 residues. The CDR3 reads CAISESGGQYF. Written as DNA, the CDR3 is TGTGCCATCAGTGAGTCGGGGGGCCAGTACTTC.

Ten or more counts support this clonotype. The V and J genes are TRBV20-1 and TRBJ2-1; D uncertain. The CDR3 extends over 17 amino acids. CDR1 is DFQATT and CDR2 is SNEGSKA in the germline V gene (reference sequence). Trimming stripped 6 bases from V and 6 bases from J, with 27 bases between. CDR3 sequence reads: CSARIGRLGMAGNEQFF. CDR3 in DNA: TGCAGTGCCCGTATCGGGCGTCTTGGGATGGCAGGCAATGAGCAGTTCTTC.

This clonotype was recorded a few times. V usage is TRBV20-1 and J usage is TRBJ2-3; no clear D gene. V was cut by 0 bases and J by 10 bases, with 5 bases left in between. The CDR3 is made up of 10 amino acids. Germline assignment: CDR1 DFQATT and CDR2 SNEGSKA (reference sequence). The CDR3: CSARDLSQYF. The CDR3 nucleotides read TGCAGTGCTAGAGATCTCTCGCAGTATTTT.

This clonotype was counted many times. Here the CDR3 reads CASRRRPYGYTF. The CDR3 bases are TGTGCCAGCCGGAGGAGGCCTTATGGCTACACCTTC. J is TRBJ1-2 and V is TRBV21-1. TRBV21-1 is shown as a pseudogene. The CDR3 length is 12 residues.

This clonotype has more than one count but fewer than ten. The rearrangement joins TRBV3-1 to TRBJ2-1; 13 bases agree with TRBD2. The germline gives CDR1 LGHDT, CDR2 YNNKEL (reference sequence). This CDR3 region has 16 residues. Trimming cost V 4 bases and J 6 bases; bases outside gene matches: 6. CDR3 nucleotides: TGTGCCAGCAGCCCTGGGGGACTAGCGGGAACCAATGAGCAGTTCTTC. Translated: CASSPGGLAGTNEQFF.

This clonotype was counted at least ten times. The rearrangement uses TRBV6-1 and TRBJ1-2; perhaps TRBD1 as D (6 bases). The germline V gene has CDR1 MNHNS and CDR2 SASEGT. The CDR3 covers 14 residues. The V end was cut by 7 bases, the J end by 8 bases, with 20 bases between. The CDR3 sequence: CASITGFWAGGYTF. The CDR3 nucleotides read TGTGCCAGCATTACAGGGTTCTGGGCTGGGGGCTACACCTTC.

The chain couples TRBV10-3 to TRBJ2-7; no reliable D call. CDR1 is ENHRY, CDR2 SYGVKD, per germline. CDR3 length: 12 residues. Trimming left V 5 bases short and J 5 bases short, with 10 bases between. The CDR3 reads CAISTSIHEQYF. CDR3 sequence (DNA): TGTGCCATCAGTACGAGCATCCACGAGCAGTACTTC.

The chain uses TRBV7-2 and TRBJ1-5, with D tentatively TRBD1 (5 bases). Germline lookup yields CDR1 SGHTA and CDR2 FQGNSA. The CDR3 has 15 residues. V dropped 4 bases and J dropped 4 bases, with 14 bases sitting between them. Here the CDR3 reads CASSSGPLGNQPQHF. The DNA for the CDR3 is TGTGCCAGCAGCTCGGGACCCCTGGGGAATCAGCCCCAGCATTTT.

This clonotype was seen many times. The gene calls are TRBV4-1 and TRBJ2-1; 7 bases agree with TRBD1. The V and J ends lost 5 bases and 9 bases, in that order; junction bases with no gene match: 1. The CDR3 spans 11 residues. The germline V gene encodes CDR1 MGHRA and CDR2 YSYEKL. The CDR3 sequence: CASSYRGEQFF. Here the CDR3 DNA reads TGCGCCAGCAGCTACAGGGGTGAGCAGTTCTTC.

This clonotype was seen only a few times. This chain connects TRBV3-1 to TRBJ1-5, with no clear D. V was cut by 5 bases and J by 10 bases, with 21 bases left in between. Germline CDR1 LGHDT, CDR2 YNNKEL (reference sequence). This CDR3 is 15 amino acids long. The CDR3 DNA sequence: TGTGCCAGCAGCGAATACAATCACGTATATTCCCCCCAGCATTTT. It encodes CASSEYNHVYSPQHF.

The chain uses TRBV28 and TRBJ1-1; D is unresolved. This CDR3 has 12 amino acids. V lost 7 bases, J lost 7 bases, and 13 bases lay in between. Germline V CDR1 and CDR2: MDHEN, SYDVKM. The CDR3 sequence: CASTDPGSEAFF. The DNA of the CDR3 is TGTGCCAGCACCGACCCGGGGAGTGAAGCTTTCTTT.